This T cell receptor (beta chain) is drawn from a study of blood T cell repertoires in COVID-19. Overall study: In each case, the material was cDNA or gDNA derived from T cells, B-cell-depleted T cells, or PBMCs.

This CDR3 has 17 amino acids. Data came from immunoSEQ multiplex PCR; TCRdb stores just in-frame clones and leaves some out. The data show approximately 59,000 clones, with 81% seen just once and approximately 14% held by the top ten. Sequenced sample: peripheral blood. The clonotype originates from a man older than 75 with acute or convalescent COVID-19. V and J are TRBV21-1 and TRBJ2-1; TRBD2 was called by the table and not checked on the DNA. TRBV21-1 is classified as a pseudogene. The CDR3 DNA follows: TGTGCCAGCAGCAACCCCCCGGCGGCGGGATTCGGCTATGAGCAGTTCTTC. Its translation: CASSNPPAAGFGYEQFF.